One and the same sample provided the 20 T cell receptor beta chains below, sequenced in a study of blood T cell repertoires in COVID-19. Here immunoSEQ multiplex PCR was the method, and the copy in TCRdb shows in-frame clones only, minus some. The sample includes 150,000 to 200,000 clones, around 80% of them seen just once. Sequenced input: PBMCs or T cells enriched from blood (not recorded which). The receptors were gathered from a woman aged 45-65 years with acute COVID-19.

This clone was detected once. The CDR3 DNA sequence: TGTGCCAGCAGCCAGGGGACAGACCACTATGGCTACACCTTC. Translation gives CASSQGTDHYGYTF. The gene calls are TRBV4-2 and TRBJ1-2; 7 positions match TRBD1. V was pared by 3 bases and J by 3 bases, with 4 bases of the junction left unmatched. The germline gives CDR1 LGHNA, CDR2 YNFKEQ. The CDR3 loop spans 14 amino acids.

This chain joins TRBV9 and TRBJ1-2; 7 nucleotides line up with TRBD1. CDR1 and CDR2 from the germline V gene are SGDLS and YYNGEE. The CDR3 spans 14 residues. V was clipped by 3 bases and J by 7 bases; unmatched bases: 9. DNA for the CDR3: TGTGCCAGCAGCGGCCAGGGGGGAGGTCGTGGCTACACCTTC. It yields the protein CASSGQGGGRGYTF.

CDR3 sequence reads: CASSRGGFTEAFF. Here the CDR3 DNA reads TGTGCCAGCAGTCGGGGGGGTTTTACTGAAGCTTTCTTT. The J gene is TRBJ1-1, the V gene TRBV27; tentatively, D is TRBD1 (5 bases). The V and J ends lost 5 bases and 5 bases respectively, with 12 bases between them. The CDR3 is 13 amino acids. Germline loops: CDR1 MNHEY, CDR2 SMNVEV (reference sequence).

This clone was detected only a few times. The chain employs TRBV14 and TRBJ1-3, with a weak D call TRBD1 (6 bases). Per germline, CDR1 SGHDN and CDR2 FVKESK. The CDR3 runs to 17 residues. Trimming took off 0 bases at V and 5 bases at J, with 17 bases between the two ends. The CDR3 bases are TGTGCCAGCAGCCAAGATTCAGGGGCTGGTGTGAGAAACACCATATATTTT. Amino acid sequence: CASSQDSGAGVRNTIYF.

This rearrangement joins TRBV15 to TRBJ1-5; 7 bases fit TRBD1. V lost 1 base, J lost 2 bases, and 2 bases stayed unmatched. Per the germline V gene, CDR1 is LNHNV and CDR2 is YYDKDF (reference sequence). The CDR3 is made up of 15 amino acids. The CDR3 coding sequence is TGTGCCACCAGCAGAGGACAGGGAGGCAATCAGCCCCAGCATTTT. The encoded protein is CATSRGQGGNQPQHF.

This clone has a handful of counts. The CDR3 region is CASSRLQGEGRTGELFF. CDR3 bases: TGCGCCAGCAGCCGGCTACAGGGGGAAGGACGGACCGGGGAGCTGTTTTTT. The chain couples TRBV5-1 to TRBJ2-2; 8 bases map to TRBD1. From germline, CDR1 is SGHRS and CDR2 YFSETQ. Trimming removed 4 bases from V and 5 bases from J; junction bases left unmatched: 13. The length of the CDR3 is 17 residues.

The chain combines TRBV5-1 with TRBJ1-2; TRBD1 agrees at 7 bases. Trimming cost V 4 bases and J 6 bases; bases outside gene matches: 6. Per the germline V gene, CDR1 is SGHRS and CDR2 is YFSETQ. This CDR3 has 13 amino acids. The CDR3: CASSMTGNDGYTF. Written as DNA, the CDR3 is TGCGCCAGCAGCATGACAGGGAACGATGGCTACACCTTC.

This sequence joins TRBV12-3 or TRBV12-4 and TRBJ2-1; maybe TRBD2 (6 bases). This CDR3 has 13 amino acids. V lost 4 bases, J lost 9 bases, and 13 bases lay in between. The DNA of the CDR3 is TGTGCCAGCAGTTCATACAGGAGGGGTGAGCAGTTCTTC. Protein: CASSSYRRGEQFF.

V and J are TRBV6-5 and TRBJ2-5, with 7 bases identical to TRBD2. CDR3 length equals 12 residues. V gave up 6 bases and J gave up 4 bases; unmatched junction bases: 2. The V gene's germline CDR1 is MNHEY and CDR2 SVGAGI. This CDR3 is CASSGGTETQYF. The CDR3 region has the DNA TGTGCCAGCAGCGGGGGGACAGAGACCCAGTACTTC.

The genes are TRBV5-1 and TRBJ1-1; possibly TRBD1 for D (5 bases). The ends were cut back, 8 bases at V and 4 bases at J, with 18 bases in the middle. Germline values: CDR1 SGHRS, CDR2 YFSETQ. The CDR3 is made up of 14 amino acids. CDR3 sequence reads: CASPRVQGPTEAFF. As DNA, the CDR3 is TGCGCCAGTCCACGTGTGCAGGGCCCCACTGAAGCTTTCTTT.

This clone was seen a few times. The J gene is TRBJ2-1, the V gene TRBV5-6, with D possibly matching TRBD2 (6 bases). Deletions cut 4 bases from V and 8 bases from J, with 16 bases between. CDR1 is SGHDT and CDR2 is YYEEEE in the germline V gene. CDR3 length: 14 amino acids. DNA for the CDR3: TGTGCCAGCAGCGTTGGACTGGGAGGTTATGAGCAGTTCTTC. Encoded protein: CASSVGLGGYEQFF. The whole variable domain, remainder taken from reference TRBV5-6 and TRBJ2-1, is DAGVTQSPTHLIKTRGQQVTLRCSPKSGHDTVSWYQQALGQGPQFIFQYYEEEERQRGNFPDRFSGHQFPNYSSELNVNALLLGDSALYLCASSVGLGGYEQFFGPGTRLTVL.

V is TRBV6-4 and J is TRBJ2-2, with D unclear. The germline gives CDR1 MRHNA, CDR2 SNTAGT. This CDR3 has 15 residues. V was shortened by 6 bases and J by 0 bases, with 11 bases between the two germline ends. In DNA form, the CDR3 reads TGTGCCAGCAGGCAGGAATCAACGAACACCGGGGAGCTGTTTTTT. The encoded protein is CASRQESTNTGELFF.

The chain employs TRBV6-5 and TRBJ2-7; 10 positions agree with TRBD1. The length of the CDR3 is 14 residues. The germline CDR1 and CDR2 sequences are MNHEY and SVGAGI. Losses at the gene ends were 6 bases for V and 6 bases for J; bases not matched to a gene: 8. CDR3 region: CASSGGQGLGEQYV. CDR3 in DNA: TGTGCCAGCAGCGGGGGACAGGGGCTGGGCGAGCAGTACGTC.

In its sample, this clone was seen many times. V and J are TRBV28 and TRBJ2-1; possibly TRBD1 for D (6 bases). Trimming took 5 bases from V and 0 from J, leaving 11 bases between them. CDR1 is MDHEN, CDR2 SYDVKM, per germline. The CDR3 contains 15 residues. CDR3 protein: CASSLTGYSYNEQFF. CDR3 in DNA: TGTGCCAGCAGTCTCACAGGGTACTCCTACAATGAGCAGTTCTTC.

V is TRBV5-1 and J is TRBJ1-1; 10 bases match TRBD1. After removal of 6 bases from V and 0 bases from J, the junction contained 5 bases not matched to a gene. The CDR3 contains 15 residues. Germline assignment: CDR1 SGHRS and CDR2 YFSETQ. The CDR3 sequence is CASNTGQGMNTEAFF. The CDR3 DNA reads TGCGCCAGCAACACGGGACAGGGGATGAACACTGAAGCTTTCTTT. The complete variable domain, with remaining parts taken from reference TRBV5-1 and TRBJ1-1, reads KAGVTQTPRYLIKTRGQQVTLSCSPISGHRSVSWYQQTPGQGLQFLFEYFSETQRNKGNFPGRFSGRQFSNSRSEMNVSTLELGDSALYLCASNTGQGMNTEAFFGQGTRLTVV.

This clone occurred a few times. This chain links TRBV19 with TRBJ2-1; D perhaps matches TRBD1 (6 bases). CDR1 is LNHDA, CDR2 SQIVND, per germline (reference sequence). V lost 3 bases and J 0 bases, leaving 9 bases between the germline ends. This CDR3 has 15 residues. CDR3 sequence reads: CASSMWDTSYNEQFF. In DNA, the CDR3 is TGTGCCAGTAGTATGTGGGACACCTCCTACAATGAGCAGTTCTTC.

The gene calls are TRBV2 and TRBJ1-4; D remains unclear. The CDR3 has 15 amino acids. V was clipped by 6 bases and J by 6 bases, with 17 bases between them. Germline assignment: CDR1 SNHLY and CDR2 FYNNEI. CDR3 amino acids: CASRRRPAGDEKLFF. The CDR3 region has the DNA TGTGCCAGCAGGCGCAGACCAGCGGGAGATGAAAAACTGTTTTTT.

As for this clone: Additional DNA sequences in this sample encode the identical CDR3. This chain uses TRBV29-1 with TRBJ2-1; 15 nucleotides align to TRBD2. Trimming at V came to 4 bases and at J to 2 bases, leaving 3 bases not matched to a gene. The CDR3 runs 16 residues. CDR1 SQVTM and CDR2 ANQGSEA come from the germline V gene. The CDR3 protein is CSVGGTSGGTYNEQFF. The CDR3 DNA reads TGCAGCGTTGGCGGGACTAGCGGGGGGACCTACAATGAGCAGTTCTTC.

The CDR3, as DNA: TGTGCCAGCAGCGAGGGATCCGGAAACACCATATATTTT. Protein: CASSEGSGNTIYF. The chain joins TRBV6-5 to TRBJ1-3, with no clear D. The germline V gene has CDR1 MNHEY and CDR2 SVGAGI. Trimming stripped 6 bases from V and 4 bases from J, with 10 bases between. CDR3 length equals 13 residues.

This clone appeared a single time. The CDR3 nucleotides are TGTGCCAGCAGTCAGGGTCCTAACTATGGCTACACCTTC. Residues: CASSQGPNYGYTF. The chain joins TRBV7-2 to TRBJ1-2; the D gene is possibly TRBD1 (5 bases). Germline CDR1 is SGHTA and CDR2 is FQGNSA. The CDR3 covers 13 residues. Trimming shortened V by 6 bases and J by 0 bases, and 8 bases separated the two germline ends.